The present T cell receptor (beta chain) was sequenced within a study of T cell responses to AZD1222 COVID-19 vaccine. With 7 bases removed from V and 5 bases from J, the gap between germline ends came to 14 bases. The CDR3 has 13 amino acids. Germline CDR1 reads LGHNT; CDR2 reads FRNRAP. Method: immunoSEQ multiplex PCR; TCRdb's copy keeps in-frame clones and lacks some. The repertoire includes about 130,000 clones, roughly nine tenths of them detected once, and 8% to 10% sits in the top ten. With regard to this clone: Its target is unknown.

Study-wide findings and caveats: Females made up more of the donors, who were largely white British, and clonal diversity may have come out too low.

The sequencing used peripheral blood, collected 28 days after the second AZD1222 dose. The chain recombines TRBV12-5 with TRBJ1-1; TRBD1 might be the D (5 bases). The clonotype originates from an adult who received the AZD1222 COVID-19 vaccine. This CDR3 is CASVGVALTEAFF. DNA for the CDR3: TGTGCTAGTGTGGGGGTCGCGCTAACTGAAGCTTTCTTT.